Listed here are 14 T cell receptor beta chains from one sample, sequenced in a study of identical twins. TCRdb reprocessed the 5' RACE reads with MiXCR, giving one entry per CDR3 protein. The repertoire includes around 220,000 distinct CDR3 sequences, about 14% of them detected once, and approximately 9.3% sits in the top ten. Sequencing used memory (CD45RO+) T cells sorted from blood. These receptors were collected from a woman between 18 and 29 years old in good health.

This clonotype appeared a few times. This chain uses TRBV2 with TRBJ2-5; D is possibly TRBD1 or TRBD2 (5 bases each). CDR3 length: 14 residues. V was shortened by 7 bases and J by 2 bases, with 14 bases between the two germline ends. The germline V gene has CDR1 SNHLY and CDR2 FYNNEI. The CDR3 sequence is CASITGTAQETQYF. The CDR3, as DNA: TGTGCCAGCATAACCGGGACGGCACAAGAGACCCAGTACTTC.

This clonotype was seen a handful of times. This rearrangement joins TRBV9 to TRBJ1-2; D unresolved. Germline values: CDR1 SGDLS, CDR2 YYNGEE. Trimming left V 0 bases short and J 7 bases short, with 10 bases between. The CDR3 loop spans 13 amino acids. Here the CDR3 reads CASSVEGHGGYTF. The CDR3 DNA is TGTGCCAGCAGCGTAGAAGGGCACGGTGGCTACACCTTC.

This clonotype was counted between two and nine times. CDR3 region: CASSYGSGEAFF. In nucleotides, the CDR3 is TGTGCCAGCAGTTACGGTTCCGGTGAAGCTTTCTTT. The chain links TRBV6-6 to TRBJ1-1; D is ambiguous. V shed 2 bases and J shed 7 bases, with 8 bases lying between them. Germline V gene sequence: CDR1 MNHNY, CDR2 SVGAGI (reference sequence). The CDR3 length is 12 residues.

The table lists this clonotype with many counts. The rearrangement joins TRBV20-1 to TRBJ2-1; no reliable D call. The CDR3 spans 12 residues. CDR1 is DFQATT, CDR2 SNEGSKA, per germline (reference sequence). V was shortened by 3 bases and J by 6 bases, with 9 bases between the two germline ends. In nucleotides, the CDR3 is TGCAGTGCTAGTGCGCGTGTCAATGAGCAGTTCTTC. Its translation: CSASARVNEQFF.

V is TRBV6-1 and J is TRBJ1-1, with 7 nucleotides matching TRBD1. CDR3 length: 15 amino acids. Germline CDR1 MNHNS, CDR2 SASEGT. Losses at the gene ends were 6 bases for V and 3 bases for J; bases not matched to a gene: 10. The CDR3 loop reads CASSPGDRAHTEAFF. CDR3 DNA sequence: TGTGCCAGCAGCCCCGGCGACAGGGCGCACACTGAAGCTTTCTTT.

The V call is TRBV12-3 or TRBV12-4, the J call TRBJ2-2; D remains ambiguous. The germline V and J ends were trimmed by 2 bases and 0 bases, with 13 bases remaining between them. The CDR3 has 17 residues. The CDR3 nucleotides read TGTGCCAGCAGTTTACGTCCGCCGTCAGCGAACACCGGGGAGCTGTTTTTT. Translation gives CASSLRPPSANTGELFF.

The chain carries TRBV5-5 and TRBJ2-4, with D unresolved. The CDR3 has 13 amino acids. V was clipped by 1 base and J by 9 bases, with 11 bases between them. Germline V gives CDR1 SGHKS, CDR2 YYEKEE (reference sequence). In DNA, the CDR3 is TGTGCCAGCAGCTTGTCCCCAGACGGCATTCAGTACTTC. Translated, it gives CASSLSPDGIQYF.

This clonotype showed up many times. This chain joins TRBV20-1 and TRBJ2-7; D possibly matches TRBD1 or TRBD2 (5 bases each). Per germline, CDR1 DFQATT and CDR2 SNEGSKA (reference sequence). The CDR3 loop spans 16 amino acids. Trimming pared 3 bases from V and 0 bases from J, leaving 18 bases between. The CDR3 DNA reads as TGCAGTGCTAGTCCCTGGGTGGGGACCGGCTCCTACGAGCAGTACTTC. Protein product: CSASPWVGTGSYEQYF.

This clonotype was seen a handful of times. The rearrangement links TRBV12-5 to TRBJ2-1; TRBD1 might be the D (6 bases). V lost 0 bases to trimming and J lost 11 bases, with 23 bases between them. The CDR3 loop spans 17 amino acids. Per the germline V gene, CDR1 is LGHNT and CDR2 is FRNRAP. The chain's CDR3 is CASGLVRAGQTKYQQFF. The CDR3 nucleotides are TGTGCTAGTGGTTTGGTACGGGCCGGACAGACCAAATATCAGCAGTTCTTC. The full variable domain, with the rest looked up from reference TRBV12-5 and TRBJ2-1, is DARVTQTPRHKVTEMGQEVTMRCQPILGHNTVFWYRQTMMQGLELLAYFRNRAPLDDSGMPKDRFSAEMPDATLATLKIQPSEPRDSAVYFCASGLVRAGQTKYQQFFGPGTRLTVL.

The chain has TRBV6-2 or TRBV6-3 and TRBJ2-5, with 10 bases identical to TRBD2. CDR3 size: 16 residues. V gave up 0 bases and J gave up 3 bases; unmatched junction bases: 4. CDR1 and CDR2 (germline): MNHEY, SVGEGT. Here the CDR3 reads CASSYSISGGKETQYF. The CDR3 bases are TGTGCCAGCAGTTACTCAATTAGCGGGGGGAAAGAGACCCAGTACTTC.

The chain links TRBV6-5 to TRBJ2-7; no firm D call. With 3 bases removed from V and 8 bases from J, the gap between germline ends came to 8 bases. Looked up from germline, CDR1 is MNHEY and CDR2 is SVGAGI. The CDR3 has 11 amino acids. CDR3 coding DNA: TGTGCCAGCAGTTATGGACCCCAGCAGTACTTC. Encoded protein: CASSYGPQQYF.

The chain is built from TRBV5-1 and TRBJ2-7, with 12 nucleotides matching TRBD2. V was pared by 4 bases and J by 0 bases, with 8 bases of the junction left unmatched. Germline CDR1 and CDR2: SGHRS and YFSETQ. The CDR3 extends over 17 amino acids. The chain's CDR3 is CASSQVPSGGASYEQYF. The CDR3 coding sequence is TGCGCCAGCAGCCAGGTCCCTAGCGGGGGGGCCTCCTACGAGCAGTACTTC.

A few counts support this clonotype. V is TRBV5-1 and J is TRBJ2-5; D perhaps matches TRBD2 (5 bases). The germline gives CDR1 SGHRS, CDR2 YFSETQ. This CDR3 has 15 amino acids. Trimming removed 4 bases at V and 5 bases at J, with 18 bases between. The CDR3 region has the DNA TGCGCCAGCAGCCGAGGGTCTCATCGGCCGGAGACCCAGTACTTC. This gives the protein CASSRGSHRPETQYF.

This clonotype was seen a few times. The chain employs TRBV5-1 and TRBJ2-7, with TRBD2 matching 9 bases. Losses at the gene ends were 0 bases for V and 2 bases for J; bases not matched to a gene: 3. There are 15 residues in the CDR3. Per the germline V gene, CDR1 is SGHRS and CDR2 is YFSETQ. The CDR3 nucleotides are TGCGCCAGCAGCTTGGGGGCTAGCGGGACCTACGAGCAGTACTTC. It translates to CASSLGASGTYEQYF.